The entry below gives a single TCR beta chain sequence along with its context. No antigen is known for it. Selection for sequencing was limited to patients who had shown CD8+CD57+ cell expansion by flow cytometry. This record comes from a study of CD8+CD57+ T cells in acquired aplastic anemia. Study-wide results and caveats: Common to patients and controls were roughly 30 CD8+ CDR3 sequences.

CDR1 and CDR2 (germline): SNHLY, FYNNEI. The CDR3 is made up of 15 amino acids. The ends lost 6 bases at V and 2 bases at J; junction bases unmatched: 5. Template material for TCR beta VDJ and CDR3 profiling consisted of genomic DNA. MiXCR, run by TCRdb on the reads, gives a single entry per CDR3 protein. The top ten hold roughly 2.8% of the sample, which has around 150,000 distinct CDR3 sequences, roughly 48% seen once. The chain couples TRBV2 to TRBJ2-3; TRBD2 matches at 10 bases. Sequencing was done on a sample of sorted CD4+, CD8+, or CD8+CD57+ T cells (not recorded which) from PBMCs. This TCR was recovered from a human donor with aplastic anemia. CDR3 amino acids: CASREREGDTDTQYF. As DNA, the CDR3 is TGTGCCAGCAGGGAGCGGGAGGGGGACACAGATACGCAGTATTTT.